This T cell receptor beta chain was recorded in a study of blood T cell repertoires in COVID-19. In the study overall: Spain, Italy and the United States supplied samples that represented acute and convalescent COVID-19.

Per the original data handling: It was from reference gene primer amplification that nucleated cell counts were estimated. Produced via immunoSEQ multiplex PCR; TCRdb's table is partial and in-frame only. The D gene and trimming were derived from the DNA, and the V and J assignments and clone size from that table. The sample includes roughly 60,000 clones, about 85% of them seen just once. This clone has a single count. The germline gives CDR1 SGDLS, CDR2 YYNGEE. This CDR3 contains 16 residues. J lost 2 bases, V lost 3 bases, and 10 bases had no gene match. Specimen: peripheral blood. This chain uses TRBV9 with TRBJ2-5, with 7 bases matching TRBD1. This sequence was found in a human donor with acute or convalescent COVID-19. The donor label of this sample is uncertain. The DNA for the CDR3 is TGTGCCAGCAGCGGGCGACAGGGCTCTAGGCAAGAGACCCAGTACTTC. Protein sequence: CASSGRQGSRQETQYF.